This T cell receptor beta chain was captured by sequencing in a study of blood T cell repertoires in COVID-19. The method was immunoSEQ multiplex PCR; TCRdb's version includes in-frame clones alone and lacks a portion of them. Here the sample spans about 71,000 clones, 82% being singletons. Germline lookup yields CDR1 SGHRS and CDR2 YFSETQ. After removal of 3 bases from V and 4 bases from J, the junction contained 6 bases not matched to a gene. The CDR3 sequence is 14 residues long. This TCR derives from a woman at least 80 years old with acute or convalescent COVID-19. Sequencing used peripheral blood. V usage is TRBV5-1 and J usage is TRBJ1-2, with 7 bases aligning to TRBD1. The CDR3 loop is CASSSGQSLYGYTF. The DNA of the CDR3 is TGCGCCAGCAGCTCGGGACAGTCCCTCTATGGCTACACCTTC.